These 21 T cell receptor beta chains were all obtained from the same sample, sequenced in a study of T cell responses to AZD1222 COVID-19 vaccine. Assay: immunoSEQ multiplex PCR; the TCRdb copy retains only in-frame clones and omits some. The table shows roughly 100,000 clones, with about 90% occurring only once. The sequences come from peripheral blood, collected 28 days after the second AZD1222 dose. Source of these receptors: an adult who received the AZD1222 COVID-19 vaccine.

The chain couples TRBV7-6 to TRBJ2-2; 9 bases align to TRBD1. The CDR3 runs to 16 residues. Germline CDR1 is SGHVS and CDR2 is FNYEAQ. V was pared by 6 bases and J by 0 bases, with 5 bases of the junction left unmatched. The CDR3: CASRRTGASNTGELFF. CDR3 sequence (DNA): TGTGCCAGCAGACGGACAGGGGCTTCGAACACCGGGGAGCTGTTTTTT.

The J gene is TRBJ2-1, the V gene TRBV29-1; D unclear. Between the trimmed V and J ends, which lost 0 bases and 5 bases, there was a span of 14 bases. This CDR3 is built from 15 residues. Germline V gene lookup returns CDR1 SQVTM and CDR2 ANQGSEA. This chain's CDR3 is CSVEEKGKTHNEQFF. The CDR3 nucleotides are TGCAGCGTTGAAGAGAAGGGTAAGACCCACAATGAGCAGTTCTTC.

The chain carries TRBV6-6 and TRBJ1-1; 8 bases line up with TRBD1. Looked up from germline, CDR1 is MNHNY and CDR2 is SVGAGI (reference sequence). The CDR3 runs to 15 residues. Trimming removed 2 bases from V and 1 base from J; junction bases left unmatched: 3. As DNA, the CDR3 is TGTGCCAGCAGTTACAACCAGGGGGCGAACACTGAAGCTTTCTTT. This sequence encodes CASSYNQGANTEAFF.

Only one count was recorded for this clone. V usage is TRBV5-1 and J usage is TRBJ2-1; TRBD1 matches at 8 bases. The J segment lost 9 bases and the V segment lost 5 bases, leaving 13 bases of the junction unmatched. Germline loops: CDR1 SGHRS, CDR2 YFSETQ. This CDR3 is built from 15 residues. CDR3 DNA sequence: TGCGCCAGCAGGGCCCCTGGGACAGGCATATCTGAGCAGTTCTTC. Protein: CASRAPGTGISEQFF.

The CDR3 sequence is CASSQGRGAQYF. The DNA for the CDR3 is TGCGCCAGCAGCCAAGGGAGGGGAGCGCAGTACTTC. The chain is built from TRBV4-3 and TRBJ2-7; possibly TRBD2 for D (6 bases). This CDR3 is 12 amino acids long. The V end lost 1 base, the J end lost 9 bases, and 10 bases lay between the germline ends. The germline V gene has CDR1 LGHNA and CDR2 YSLEER.

In regard to this clone: An end of the junction does not agree with germline; a read error may underlie this. The chain recombines TRBV3-1 (or the pseudogene TRBV3-2) with TRBJ2-1; D is possibly TRBD2 (5 bases). Germline assignment: CDR1 LGHDT and CDR2 YNNKEL (reference sequence). This CDR3 has 11 residues. The CDR3 nucleotides are TGTGCCAGCAGCCAAGGAGGGTATAGGATCTTC. It encodes CASSQGGYRIF.

This chain connects TRBV13 to TRBJ2-1; D call uncertain. Germline CDR1 is PRHDT and CDR2 is FYEKMQ (reference sequence). The V end was cut by 4 bases, the J end by 3 bases, with 13 bases between. The CDR3 consists of 15 residues. CDR3 amino acids: CASSSRAQHYNEQFF. CDR3 DNA sequence: TGTGCCAGCAGCTCTAGAGCACAGCACTACAATGAGCAGTTCTTC. The full variable domain, in which reference TRBV13 and TRBJ2-1 provide the parts outside the CDR3, is AAGVIQSPRHLIKEKRETATLKCYPIPRHDTVYWYQQGPGQDPQFLISFYEKMQSDKGSIPDRFSAQQFSDYHSELNMSSLELGDSALYFCASSSRAQHYNEQFFGPGTRLTVL.

This chain connects TRBV10-3 to TRBJ1-3; D might be TRBD1 (6 bases). Germline loops: CDR1 ENHRY, CDR2 SYGVKD. This CDR3 region has 14 residues. The V and J ends lost 6 bases and 2 bases respectively, with 11 bases between them. The chain's CDR3 is CAISPGAAGNTIYF. The CDR3 DNA is TGTGCCATCAGCCCGGGGGCGGCTGGAAACACCATATATTTT.

V gene TRBV29-1 combines with J gene TRBJ2-7; perhaps TRBD1 as D (6 bases). Germline V gene lookup returns CDR1 SQVTM and CDR2 ANQGSEA. V lost 2 bases and J lost 6, with 11 bases in between. The CDR3 totals 12 residues. CDR3 in amino acids: CSVEKTGSEQYF. Here the CDR3 DNA reads TGCAGCGTTGAAAAGACAGGAAGCGAGCAGTACTTC.

The rearrangement joins TRBV7-9 to TRBJ2-7, with D maybe TRBD1 (5 bases). Germline V gene lookup returns CDR1 SEHNR and CDR2 FQNEAQ (reference sequence). V was pared by 1 base and J by 3 bases, with 10 bases between. The CDR3 is 14 amino acids. The DNA for the CDR3 is TGTGCCAGCAGCTTAGACAGGTATCTCTACGAGCAGTACTTC. Translation gives CASSLDRYLYEQYF.

As regards this clone: The junction departs from germline at one end; a sequencing error may be responsible. V and J are TRBV5-5 and TRBJ1-1; possible D gene TRBD1, 5 bases. CDR3 size: 15 residues. The germline gives CDR1 SGHKS, CDR2 YYEKEE (reference sequence). Here the CDR3 DNA reads TGTCCCAGCAGCTCGCCGCGGGGGGGACGGACTGAAGCTTTCTTT. It is translated as CPSSSPRGGRTEAFF.

The chain has TRBV4-3 and TRBJ2-7, with 9 positions matching TRBD1. Unmatched junction bases numbered 5, after V lost 4 bases and J lost 7 bases. The germline V gene has CDR1 LGHNA and CDR2 YSLEER. The CDR3 runs 13 residues. The DNA of the CDR3 is TGCGCCAGCAGCCTCGGGACAGGGCGAGAGCAGTACTTC. Its protein product is CASSLGTGREQYF.

V and J are TRBV5-1 and TRBJ2-7, with unresolved D. Germline loops: CDR1 SGHRS, CDR2 YFSETQ. With 0 bases removed from V and 4 bases from J, the gap between germline ends came to 8 bases. The CDR3 spans 13 residues. The CDR3 protein is CASSLGRPYEQYF. In DNA, the CDR3 is TGCGCCAGCAGCTTGGGCAGACCTTACGAGCAGTACTTC.

The chain joins TRBV6-5 to TRBJ2-5; D is possibly TRBD1 or TRBD2 (5 bases each). The CDR3 has 15 residues. Germline lookup yields CDR1 MNHEY and CDR2 SVGAGI. Deletions cut 7 bases from V and 5 bases from J, with 20 bases between. CDR3 residues: CASTLGWGIGETQYF. The CDR3 coding sequence is TGTGCCAGCACGCTTGGATGGGGGATTGGGGAGACCCAGTACTTC.

V is TRBV9 and J is TRBJ1-3, with no clear D. CDR3 size: 14 residues. Deletions cut 4 bases from V and 3 bases from J, with 11 bases between. The germline V gene encodes CDR1 SGDLS and CDR2 YYNGEE. The CDR3 region is CASSPQSIGNTIYF. CDR3 nucleotide sequence: TGTGCCAGCAGCCCTCAGTCTATTGGAAACACCATATATTTT. The whole variable domain, remainder taken from reference TRBV9 and TRBJ1-3, is DSGVTQTPKHLITATGQRVTLRCSPRSGDLSVYWYQQSLDQGLQFLIQYYNGEERAKGNILERFSAQQFPDLHSELNLSSLELGDSALYFCASSPQSIGNTIYFGEGSWLTVV.

The chain carries TRBV5-1 and TRBJ1-4; a weak D match, TRBD1 (5 bases). V was cut by 0 bases and J by 7 bases, with 13 bases left in between. Germline assignment: CDR1 SGHRS and CDR2 YFSETQ. The CDR3 consists of 15 residues. The CDR3 sequence is CASSLDWTLGEKLFF. The DNA for the CDR3 is TGCGCCAGCAGCTTGGATTGGACATTGGGTGAAAAACTGTTTTTT.

The chain is built from TRBV12-3 or TRBV12-4 and TRBJ1-2, with D maybe TRBD1 (5 bases). The CDR3 sequence is 13 residues long. V shed 7 bases and J shed 7 bases, with 16 bases lying between them. The CDR3 DNA follows: TGTGCCAGCAACCCCTGGCGGGGACGTGGCTACACCTTC. Translation gives CASNPWRGRGYTF.

V usage is TRBV7-2 and J usage is TRBJ2-5; D is perhaps TRBD1 (6 bases). This CDR3 is 14 amino acids long. Germline V lookup: CDR1 SGHTA, CDR2 FQGNSA. Trimming pared 5 bases from V and 0 bases from J, leaving 10 bases between. The CDR3 DNA sequence: TGTGCCAGCAGCCCCGGACAGAACCAAGAGACCCAGTACTTC. Translation gives CASSPGQNQETQYF.

This chain's CDR3 is CASLDIISGNTIYF. The CDR3 DNA sequence: TGTGCCAGTCTGGACATTATCTCTGGAAACACCATATATTTT. The chain uses TRBV19 and TRBJ1-3; a weak D match, TRBD1 (5 bases). Trimming left V 8 bases short and J 0 bases short, with 11 bases between. The germline V gene encodes CDR1 LNHDA and CDR2 SQIVND (reference sequence). CDR3 length: 14 amino acids.

The chain links TRBV19 to TRBJ2-3; D is unresolved. Germline CDR1 reads LNHDA; CDR2 reads SQIVND (reference sequence). V dropped 2 bases and J dropped 7 bases, with 7 bases sitting between them. The CDR3 consists of 12 residues. The CDR3 loop is CASSISENTQYF. CDR3 coding DNA: TGTGCCAGTAGTATAAGTGAGAATACGCAGTATTTT.

V and J are TRBV7-9 and TRBJ2-5; D gene ambiguous. The V gene's germline CDR1 is SEHNR and CDR2 FQNEAQ (reference sequence). The V end was cut by 3 bases, the J end by 7 bases, with 15 bases between. CDR3 length equals 14 residues. CDR3: CASSLVSGPGTQYF. CDR3 nucleotide sequence: TGTGCCAGCAGCTTGGTTTCGGGTCCGGGGACCCAGTACTTC.